This TCR beta chain was found in a study of CD8+ T cells in alopecia areata. Study-level information: Treatment comprised oral tofacitinib, 5 to 10 mg twice daily, in treated patients.

The germline V gene encodes CDR1 SQVTM and CDR2 ANQGSEA. The germline V and J ends were trimmed by 4 bases and 2 bases, with 11 bases remaining between them. The CDR3 contains 13 residues. RNA was isolated and reverse transcribed to cDNA, the sequencing template. Generated by immunoSEQ multiplex PCR, the TCRdb table keeps only in-frame clones and is missing some. The sample comprises about 180,000 clones, over 55% of which are singletons, and 1.7% rests with the top ten. This clone was counted between two and nine times. The chain has TRBV29-1 and TRBJ1-1; D gene unclear. The source is a human donor with alopecia areata. Sequencing was performed on CD4+ T cells sorted from blood, taken at week 0. CDR3 sequence: CSVVFRLNTEAFF. The CDR3 DNA reads TGCAGCGTTGTCTTTCGGTTAAACACTGAAGCTTTCTTT.